This TCR beta chain was found in a study of vaccination effects on CD4 cells after COVID-19 (dated by TCRdb to the early 2020s). As for the study more broadly: Each participant got two doses of an mRNA SARS-CoV-2 vaccine, either BNT162b2 or mRNA-1273. In a couple of convalescent patients, pre-vaccine samples were collected 16 days and one week ahead of the first dose, 142 and 148 days after COVID-19 diagnosis. SARS-CoV-2 spike-specific CD4+ TCR repertoires were compared before and after mRNA vaccination in COVID-19 convalescent patients and in infection-naive vaccine recipients. The full study included over 8 COVID-19 convalescent patients and a few SARS-CoV-2-naive healthy vaccine recipients. The Oncomine TCR Beta short-read assay on an Illumina iSeq 100 was used to sequence cultures from other donors in the study.

Broader findings and caveats from the paper: Marked clonal contraction was observed in both infection-induced and vaccine-induced clones at late post-vaccination timepoints, consistent with waning T cell responses. For convalescent patients, new clones induced by the vaccine made up most of the post-vaccine spike-reactive repertoire, and these new clones were largely distinct from the clones induced by infection. The study was limited by a small number of convalescent patients, and early post-infection timepoints were lacking.

The junction carries 11 bases between V and J, which are trimmed by 0 bases and 2 bases respectively. The CDR3 runs 15 residues from the cysteine to the phenylalanine. Only CDR3 DNA remains: 45 bases, in frame from the first base. As encoded in the germline V gene, CDR1 is MNHNS while CDR2 is SASEGT. Library prep was done by the immunoSEQ multiplex PCR assay. DNA from the cultured, isolated CD4+ T cells was subjected to TCR beta CDR3 sequencing. On the authors' methods: The analysis removed non-productive TCR sequences, trimmed reads to the CDR3 region, and retained only CDR3s that were 7 or more amino acids long. The MANAFEST web app was used to pick out antigen-specific clonotypes by comparing their expansion in peptide wells with that in reference cultures. For clones to be considered positive, expansion at FDR<0.05 versus reference and all other wells, an odds ratio above 5, and a frequency above 0.1% in two replicate wells were required. Clonotypes significantly expanded in SARS-CoV-2 spike wells and in at least one common cold coronavirus spike condition were defined as cross-reactive. CDR3 similarity was assessed by Levenshtein distance using the stringdist R package, and unrooted trees were constructed with ape in R 3.6.1. TCRdb limited this immuneACCESS table to in-frame rearrangements with V and J called. A share of clones is missing; checked studies link under half to unresolved V genes, and the rest is unexplained. D and trimming come from the DNA, and the V and J calls and clone size come from that table. The sample profile shows about 27,000 clones; 77% of them were found once. The ten largest clones add up to 15% to 20% of the sample.

For this clone: Its antigen is unknown. The record has no base qualities; no much larger clone is one base away.

In the ViraFEST assay, PBMC were stimulated with viral peptide pools, and TCR sequencing was then used to find antigen-specific CD4+ T cell clonotypes based on their expansion. After about 9 days of culture, CD4+ T cells were isolated with the EasySep CD4+ T cell isolation kit. PCR-confirmed SARS-CoV-2 infection had occurred in convalescent patients between March and December 2020, before the Alpha, Beta and Delta variants emerged in the United States. Each well held fewer than 2.5 million PBMC cultured in IMDM containing approximately 5% human AB serum, 9 to 10 IU/ml IL-2 and gentamicin, along with roughly 10 ug/ml peptides. On days 3 and 7, half of the culture medium was replaced with fresh IL-2-containing medium. Each peptide stimulation condition was cultured in triplicate wells unless otherwise noted. PBMC were separated from whole blood using Ficoll-Paque Plus gradient centrifugation and were then either cryopreserved at -140C or used fresh. Overlapping peptide pools spanned the spike proteins of SARS-CoV-2 and the common cold coronaviruses HCoV-NL63, HCoV-OC43 and HCoV-229E. The QIAamp micro DNA kit was used to extract genomic DNA from the cultured CD4+ T cells.

The starting material was CD4+ T cells from PBMCs cultured with HCoV-NL63 spike peptides, obtained before COVID-19 vaccination. This specimen's cell subset or site label, interpreted: HCoV-NL63 spike overlapping peptide pool stimulation. The chain employs TRBV6-1 and TRBJ2-7; a tentative D call is TRBD1 (6 bases match). This TCR derives from a human donor who had a prior SARS-CoV-2 infection. The bases are TGTGCCAGCAGTGAAGCCCGGGACACAGCCTACGAGCAGTACTTC. Translated, this is CASSEARDTAYEQYF.